This T cell receptor beta chain was recorded in a study of T cell clonotyping in hematopoietic cell transplantation (dated by TCRdb to the early 2020s). Concerning the study at large: The study collected 120 to 150 blood samples from approximately 40 consecutive transplant recipients and their related donors. Patients were recruited between September 2015 and January 2017 and followed until late 2020 or death. What the authors observed across the whole study: Broader posttransplant TCR repertoire diversity was predicted by donor and pretransplant recipient Inverse Simpson Index values. A decrease in recipient TCR diversity was observed after transplant, and a progressive increase in pathologically expanded clonotypes was seen from day 30 to day 180. Only a small fraction of recipient repertoires overlapped donor repertoires, with over 97% appearing de novo at the given depth. The sample size was limited and the cells went unsorted, which meant the CD4 and CD8 repertoire contributions could not be told apart.

Blood samples for TCR beta sequencing were given by related transplant donors. Nuclei Lysis Solution was used to extract genomic DNA from fresh or cryopreserved unfractionated peripheral blood mononuclear cells. With the immunoSEQ assay, which is a bias-controlled multiplex PCR relying on V- and J-specific primers, TCR beta CDR3 regions were amplified from genomic DNA. A second PCR step added a proprietary barcode and Illumina adapter sequences to the CDR3 amplicons. CDR3 libraries were sequenced on an Illumina MiSeq instrument. On the study's bioinformatics: Export and quality control were handled in immunoSEQ Analyzer 3.0, while downstream analyses relied on R Bioconductor and Immunarch. Only productive rearrangements within the normalized downsampled data set were used in the calculation of repertoire metrics. Pathologically expanded clonotypes were defined as those larger than 5 templates in the normalized cohort. The Inverse Simpson Index served as the measure of repertoire diversity. CMV-specificity analyses were carried out on the non-normalized data set to capture all clonotypes. TCRdb obtained this table from immuneACCESS and retained in-frame rearrangements with V and J assigned. These tables miss some clones; where compared with another copy, unresolved V genes account for less than half of the shortfall, and the remainder is unexplained. The D gene and trimming were derived from the DNA, and the V and J assignments and clone size from that table. This sample gives about 69,000 clones in total; 94% of them show up just once. The ten largest clones take up under 2% of the sample.

In regard to this clone: Its antigen remains undetermined. One base away there is no much larger clone; base qualities are not given.

The CDR3, cysteine through phenylalanine, is 12 amino acids long. Only CDR3 DNA remains: 36 bases, in frame from the first base. Ends trimmed: V by 6 bases, J by 7 bases; bases unmatched to a gene: 5. The CDR1 and CDR2 encoded by the germline V gene are SQVTM and ANQGSEA. Recombination connected TRBV29-1 to TRBJ2-7, with 11 junctional bases fitting TRBD1. The material sequenced was peripheral blood mononuclear cells. The receptor was isolated from a man in his fifties or sixties in good health. Some clones in this sample may be carry-over from other donors' samples. This receptor has the CDR3 CSVGDRGYEQYF. The DNA sequence is as follows: TGCAGCGTCGGGGACAGGGGGTATGAGCAGTACTTC.